The clone carrying this T cell receptor (beta chain) appeared a few times. Anyone with other autoimmune disease or infection in the prior four weeks was excluded. CDR3 length equals 13 residues. CDR1 DFQATT and CDR2 SNEGSKA come from the germline V gene (reference sequence). Trimming at V came to 6 bases and at J to 7 bases, leaving 12 bases not matched to a gene. The source of the sample is a study of type 1 and type 2 diabetes patients. The PCR template was genomic DNA. Amplification of the beta chain CDR3 used 30 forward and 13 reverse multiplex primers. In TCRdb, the multiplex PCR reads were re-called with MiXCR into one record per CDR3 protein. This table has 270,000 or so distinct CDR3 sequences, 40% to 50% appearing once.

Input material: peripheral blood mononuclear cells (PBMCs). This TCR was recovered from a young man with type 2 diabetes. This sequence joins TRBV20-1 and TRBJ2-7, with 7 positions matching TRBD2. CDR3 nucleotides: TGCAGTGCAAGCGGGACCCTGCCGGGGGAGCAGTACTTC. Translation: CSASGTLPGEQYF.